This TCR beta chain stems from a study of T cell responses to AZD1222 COVID-19 vaccine. About this clone itself: Its target is not known.

Some clones are missing from TCRdb's copy, which holds only in-frame ones; the method was immunoSEQ multiplex PCR. Of about 56,000 clones in the sample, 70% to 90% were seen once. Broader study findings: Rises in breadth and depth of Spike-specific TCRs came after two AZD1222 doses. Epitopes outside B.1.351 and B.1.1.7 mutated regions reportedly drew nearly half of spike TCRs.

V gave up 5 bases and J gave up 5 bases, with 12 bases separating them. CDR1 SGHAT and CDR2 FQNNGV come from the germline V gene. The CDR3 runs 13 residues. This clonotype originated in an adult who received the AZD1222 COVID-19 vaccine. Sample: peripheral blood, taken 28 days after the second AZD1222 dose. This sequence joins TRBV11-2 and TRBJ2-5; no definite D call. CDR3 sequence reads: CASSPAGRETQYF. The DNA of the CDR3 is TGTGCCAGCAGCCCCGCCGGACGGGAGACCCAGTACTTC.